This T cell receptor (beta chain) was identified during a study of T cells after yellow fever vaccination. The CDR3 consists of 13 residues. Germline V lookup: CDR1 MNHEY, CDR2 SVGEGT. V was clipped by 6 bases and J by 4 bases; unmatched bases: 4. From the 5' RACE reads, TCRdb called clonotypes with MiXCR, one entry per CDR3 protein. The data show fewer than 350,000 distinct CDR3 sequences, around 4.5% seen once. The sample here was PBMCs, taken 15 days after the yellow fever booster vaccination. This sequence joins TRBV6-2 or TRBV6-3 and TRBJ1-2; 8 bases match TRBD1. The TCR was taken from a man aged 18 to 35 who received the YFV17D yellow fever vaccine. In nucleotides, the CDR3 is TGTGCCAGCAGCCACGGACAGGGCTATGGCTACACCTTC. This gives the protein CASSHGQGYGYTF.